The next 2 T cell receptor beta chains were all read from a single sample in a study of blood T cell repertoires in COVID-19. TCRdb's table, derived via immunoSEQ multiplex PCR, lists solely in-frame clones and lacks some. The sample holds roughly 200,000 clones, 65% to 85% seen once. Sequenced input: peripheral blood. Every receptor here comes from a young woman with COVID-19, enrolled during active disease.

In this sample, this clone turned up a few times. This rearrangement joins TRBV25-1 to TRBJ2-1, with a weak D call TRBD2 (6 bases). The germline gives CDR1 MGHDK, CDR2 SYGVNS. The CDR3 has 15 residues. Between the trimmed V and J ends, which lost 4 bases and 4 bases, there was a span of 14 bases. The CDR3 nucleotides read TGTGCCAGCAGTGGACGGGAGTTGCGGTACAATGAGCAGTTCTTC. As protein: CASSGRELRYNEQFF.

This clone was detected a few times. V is TRBV13 and J is TRBJ2-7, with a weak D call TRBD1 (5 bases). V lost 1 base to trimming and J lost 4 bases, with 11 bases between them. This CDR3 is 14 amino acids long. The germline V gene encodes CDR1 PRHDT and CDR2 FYEKMQ (reference sequence). CDR3 region: CASSLDRLGYEQYF. CDR3 bases: TGTGCCAGCAGCTTAGACAGGTTGGGGTACGAGCAGTACTTC. Supplemented by reference TRBV13 and TRBJ2-7, the full variable domain reads AAGVIQSPRHLIKEKRETATLKCYPIPRHDTVYWYQQGPGQDPQFLISFYEKMQSDKGSIPDRFSAQQFSDYHSELNMSSLELGDSALYFCASSLDRLGYEQYFGPGTRLTVT.